This T cell receptor beta chain was recorded in a study of shared clonotypes between healthy human individuals. V dropped 0 bases and J dropped 3; count of bases not matched to a gene: 8. This CDR3 is built from 16 residues. Germline values: CDR1 SGDLS, CDR2 YYNGEE. CD8 cells classed as naive were CD45RO-negative and positively selected for CCR7, excluding terminally differentiated effector memory CD45RA+ cells. The table came from immunoSEQ multiplex PCR; TCRdb's copy has only in-frame clones and leaves some out. The table lists hundreds of thousands of clones, about 92% of them singletons. The chain recombines TRBV9 with TRBJ1-1; TRBD1 matches 7 bases. Sequences were obtained from naive CD8+ T cells sorted from blood. The source of this sequence is a man aged 30 to 39 in good health. Here the CDR3 reads CASSVAVDRADTEAFF. In nucleotides, the CDR3 is TGTGCCAGCAGCGTAGCGGTAGACAGGGCGGACACTGAAGCTTTCTTT.